One and the same sample provided the 12 T cell receptor beta chains below, sequenced in a study of blood T cells in healthy people across ages. Primed by a sample-barcoded 5' primer and a J-beta primer mix, a second PCR proceeded for 7 to 11 cycles. In TCRdb, the 5' RACE reads were re-called with MiXCR into one record per CDR3 protein. Of a few hundred thousand distinct CDR3 sequences in the sample, roughly half were seen once. Sequenced input: blood. The source is a man aged 55-75 years in good health.

This sequence joins TRBV4-1 and TRBJ2-7; TRBD2 agrees at 7 bases. The CDR3 extends over 13 amino acids. V was clipped by 5 bases and J by 4 bases; unmatched bases: 5. The germline gives CDR1 MGHRA, CDR2 YSYEKL. This CDR3 is CASSEGGQYEQYF. CDR3 nucleotides: TGCGCCAGCAGCGAGGGAGGGCAGTACGAGCAGTACTTC.

This chain uses TRBV29-1 with TRBJ2-7; TRBD1 might be the D (6 bases). Germline V gene sequence: CDR1 SQVTM, CDR2 ANQGSEA. Between the trimmed V and J ends, which lost 4 bases and 3 bases, there was a span of 16 bases. The CDR3 contains 14 residues. The CDR3 reads CSVVPQGGVYEQYF. The DNA of the CDR3 is TGCAGCGTTGTTCCCCAAGGGGGAGTCTACGAGCAGTACTTC.

As to this clonotype: Mismatch with germline at one junction end may stem from a read error. The rearrangement joins TRBV2 to TRBJ2-1, with TRBD1 identical over 10 bases. The CDR3 totals 14 residues. Per the germline V gene, CDR1 is SNHLY and CDR2 is FYNNEI. CDR3 sequence reads: CTSRDRGPYNEQFF. DNA for the CDR3: TGTACCAGCAGAGACAGGGGGCCTTACAATGAGCAGTTCTTC.

V gene TRBV25-1 combines with J gene TRBJ1-2; D gene ambiguous. The CDR3 covers 13 residues. Germline V gives CDR1 MGHDK, CDR2 SYGVNS. V lost 2 bases, J lost 7 bases, and 11 bases lay in between. This CDR3 is CASSEPGGLGYTF. The CDR3 coding sequence is TGTGCCAGCAGTGAACCAGGAGGCCTTGGCTACACCTTC.

The rearrangement links TRBV20-1 to TRBJ2-4; TRBD2 is a possible D gene (6 bases). The J call may be in error: the DNA end matches TRBJ2-7 better. In germline, CDR1 is DFQATT, CDR2 SNEGSKA (reference sequence). This CDR3 is built from 17 residues. The DNA for the CDR3 is TGCAGTGCTAGATCCCGCACCGGACTGGCGGGACGGTACGAGCAGTACTTC. The encoded protein is CSARSRTGLAGRYEQYF.

In this sample, this clonotype turned up a few times. The rearrangement links TRBV3-1 to TRBJ2-7; possible D gene TRBD1, 6 bases. Per germline, CDR1 LGHDT and CDR2 YNNKEL (reference sequence). V lost 7 bases, J lost 3 bases, and 13 bases lay in between. The CDR3 contains 13 residues. Here the CDR3 reads CASNLRGHYEQYF. Here the CDR3 DNA reads TGTGCCAGCAACCTCAGGGGACACTACGAGCAGTACTTC.

This clonotype came up a few times. The gene calls are TRBV6-5 and TRBJ1-1; D is perhaps TRBD1 (6 bases). V was shortened by 6 bases and J by 5 bases, with 16 bases between the two germline ends. The germline V gene has CDR1 MNHEY and CDR2 SVGAGI. CDR3 length: 14 residues. CDR3 loop: CASSPRGASTEAFF. The DNA of the CDR3 is TGTGCCAGCAGCCCAAGGGGGGCGAGTACTGAAGCTTTCTTT.

There are a few counts of this clonotype. The chain combines TRBV20-1 with TRBJ2-4; the D is unclear. The tail of the sequence fits TRBJ2-7 better, so the J call may be wrong. Germline CDR1 DFQATT, CDR2 SNEGSKA (reference sequence). There are 13 residues in the CDR3. Here the CDR3 DNA reads TGCAGTGCTAGGTACAGCCTATCCTACGAGCAGTACTTC. Its translation: CSARYSLSYEQYF.

The chain carries TRBV9 and TRBJ2-1; D not certain. Germline-derived CDR1 and CDR2 are SGDLS and YYNGEE. The V gene lost 4 bases and the J gene lost 2 bases, with 13 bases spanning the gap. The CDR3 has 15 residues. The CDR3 region is CASSPPGSPYNEQFF. CDR3 sequence (DNA): TGTGCCAGCAGCCCCCCGGGCTCCCCCTACAATGAGCAGTTCTTC.

V is TRBV7-2 and J is TRBJ2-3; no definite D call. Germline V gene sequence: CDR1 SGHTA, CDR2 FQGNSA. The germline V and J ends were trimmed by 5 bases and 8 bases, with 11 bases remaining between them. There are 12 residues in the CDR3. In nucleotides, the CDR3 is TGTGCCAGCAGCCTCCCAATGGGTACGCAGTATTTT. Translating it yields CASSLPMGTQYF.

The chain has TRBV6-1 and TRBJ2-6; D may correspond to TRBD1 or TRBD2 (5 bases each). The CDR3 has 16 amino acids. Looked up from germline, CDR1 is MNHNS and CDR2 is SASEGT. The V end was cut by 6 bases, the J end by 4 bases, with 16 bases between. CDR3 protein: CASSSTFGAGANVLTF. DNA for the CDR3: TGTGCCAGCAGCTCCACGTTCGGGGCCGGGGCCAACGTCCTGACTTTC.

This clonotype turned up a few times. V and J are TRBV12-3 or TRBV12-4 and TRBJ2-3; D might be TRBD2 (6 bases). Trimming took 2 bases from V and 2 from J, leaving 11 bases between them. The CDR3 totals 15 residues. The CDR3 here is CASSLIASDTDTQYF. In nucleotides, the CDR3 is TGTGCCAGCAGTTTAATCGCTAGCGACACAGATACGCAGTATTTT.